This T cell receptor beta chain was sequenced in a study of response to subunit inactivated influenza vaccine. Regarding the study as a whole: It was suggested by the authors that few new T cells are recruited by each seasonal influenza vaccination.

TCRdb analysed the RT-PCR reads with MiXCR anew, one entry per CDR3 protein. The data hold about 500,000 distinct CDR3 sequences, with more than 15% observed a single time. A note on this clonotype: The antigen is not known.

Germline values: CDR1 ENHRY, CDR2 SYGVKD. Deletions cut 5 bases from V and 1 base from J, with 12 bases between. The CDR3 has 15 amino acids. This TCR was sampled from a man aged 50-75 years who received an inactivated influenza vaccine. The sequencing here drew on CD4+ T cells sorted from PBMCs, taken around 25 months after vaccination. The chain uses TRBV10-3 and TRBJ2-1; possibly TRBD2 for D (6 bases). The CDR3 sequence is CAISLPGLSYNEQFF. The CDR3 nucleotides are TGTGCCATCAGTCTTCCGGGACTGTCCTACAATGAGCAGTTCTTC.